These 17 T cell receptor beta chains were all obtained from the same sample, sequenced in a study of blood T cell repertoires in COVID-19. The repertoire was sequenced with immunoSEQ multiplex PCR; TCRdb's copy has only in-frame clones and lacks some. The sample records 100,000 to 150,000 clones, 84% being singletons. The specimen was peripheral blood. These receptors all come from a woman in her sixties or seventies with acute or convalescent COVID-19.

The V gene is TRBV5-5, the J gene TRBJ1-5; D is perhaps TRBD1 (6 bases). This CDR3 spans 14 amino acids. CDR1 is SGHKS and CDR2 is YYEKEE in the germline V gene (reference sequence). With 0 bases removed from V and 9 bases from J, the gap between germline ends came to 13 bases. CDR3 sequence: CASSLGTVGAPQHF. CDR3 nucleotides: TGTGCCAGCAGCTTGGGGACAGTCGGGGCGCCCCAGCATTTT.

The chain uses TRBV6-5 and TRBJ2-5, with no clear D. Between the trimmed V and J ends, which lost 8 bases and 5 bases, there was a span of 21 bases. This CDR3 comprises 15 residues. Germline values: CDR1 MNHEY, CDR2 SVGAGI. As DNA, the CDR3 is TGTGCCAGCCACTCCCGTCGAGGATTAGAGGAGACCCAGTACTTC. Protein sequence: CASHSRRGLEETQYF.

The chain uses TRBV30 and TRBJ1-3; tentatively, D is TRBD1 (5 bases). From germline, CDR1 is GTSNPN and CDR2 SVGIG (reference sequence). Trimming took off 3 bases at V and 0 bases at J, with 12 bases between the two ends. The CDR3 runs to 15 residues. CDR3 DNA sequence: TGTGCCTGGAGCCCGGTGGGGGGCTCTGGAAACACCATATATTTT. Its translation is CAWSPVGGSGNTIYF.

The chain links TRBV10-3 to TRBJ1-3, with TRBD1 matching over 9 bases. The CDR3 runs 15 residues. Germline V lookup: CDR1 ENHRY, CDR2 SYGVKD. The ends lost 6 bases at V and 4 bases at J; junction bases unmatched: 7. As DNA, the CDR3 is TGTGCCATCAGCGATCCGGGACAGGGAGGAAACACCATATATTTT. Translated, it gives CAISDPGQGGNTIYF.

The chain joins TRBV25-1 to TRBJ2-3, with TRBD2 matching 13 bases. The CDR3 is 16 residues long. After removal of 3 bases from V and 7 bases from J, the junction contained 7 bases not matched to a gene. In germline, CDR1 is MGHDK, CDR2 SYGVNS. CDR3 in amino acids: CASSDWTSGGLNTQYF. The CDR3, as DNA: TGTGCCAGCAGTGACTGGACTAGCGGGGGTTTAAATACGCAGTATTTT.

This clone was picked up one time. J is TRBJ1-2 and V is TRBV6-1; D gene unclear. Germline-derived CDR1 and CDR2 are MNHNS and SASEGT. The CDR3 spans 16 residues. Trimming took 0 bases from V and 7 from J, leaving 18 bases between them. In nucleotides, the CDR3 is TGTGCCAGCAGTGAAGCGTATGCCCTCACTGAGTCTGGCTACACCTTC. Amino acids: CASSEAYALTESGYTF.

This chain joins TRBV4-1 and TRBJ2-3; tentative D call: TRBD2 (5 bases). The germline V gene encodes CDR1 MGHRA and CDR2 YSYEKL. The V end lost 3 bases, the J end lost 2 bases, and 12 bases lay between the germline ends. The CDR3 runs to 15 residues. CDR3 protein: CASSQRIGDTDTQYF. In DNA form, the CDR3 reads TGCGCCAGCAGCCAGAGGATCGGGGACACAGATACGCAGTATTTT.

V and J are TRBV4-1 and TRBJ1-2, with a possible D match to TRBD1 (6 bases). The CDR3 is 15 residues long. The germline V and J ends were trimmed by 4 bases and 0 bases, with 12 bases remaining between them. The germline gives CDR1 MGHRA, CDR2 YSYEKL. Written as DNA, the CDR3 is TGCGCCAGCAGCCCAAGGGGGACAACTAACTATGGCTACACCTTC. Its translation is CASSPRGTTNYGYTF.

CDR3 in amino acids: CASRSGGPTYATNEKLFF. The CDR3 DNA follows: TGTGCCAGCAGATCGGGGGGGCCCACCTACGCAACTAATGAAAAACTGTTTTTT. The rearrangement joins TRBV27 to TRBJ1-4; a possible D gene is TRBD1 (6 bases). The CDR3 has 18 residues. The germline V and J ends were trimmed by 6 bases and 0 bases, with 20 bases remaining between them. Germline V gene lookup returns CDR1 MNHEY and CDR2 SMNVEV (reference sequence). The full variable domain, with the rest looked up from reference TRBV27 and TRBJ1-4, is EAQVTQNPRYLITVTGKKLTVTCSQNMNHEYMSWYRQDPGLGLRQIYYSMNVEVTDKGDVPEGYKVSRKEKRNFPLILESPSPNQTSLYFCASRSGGPTYATNEKLFFGSGTQLSVL.

The rearrangement joins TRBV27 to TRBJ1-6; possibly TRBD1 for D (6 bases). V was shortened by 5 bases and J by 3 bases, with 23 bases between the two germline ends. Looked up from germline, CDR1 is MNHEY and CDR2 is SMNVEV (reference sequence). The CDR3 length is 19 residues. Written as DNA, the CDR3 is TGTGCCAGCAGTCTGCTTGGACAGCCACACTCCTTCTATAATTCACCCCTCCACTTT. Its translation: CASSLLGQPHSFYNSPLHF.

The chain uses TRBV6-5 and TRBJ1-2; TRBD1 matches 8 bases. Germline assignment: CDR1 MNHEY and CDR2 SVGAGI. This CDR3 is built from 15 residues. Trimming cost V 0 bases and J 6 bases; bases outside gene matches: 6. The CDR3 reads CASSYSTGEGDGYTF. CDR3 DNA: TGTGCCAGCAGTTACTCGACAGGGGAGGGGGATGGCTACACCTTC.

On this clone itself: An end of the junction does not agree with germline; a read error may underlie this. The V and J genes are TRBV3-1 (or the pseudogene TRBV3-2) and TRBJ1-1; TRBD1 aligns across 7 bases. This CDR3 contains 11 residues. In germline, CDR1 is LGHDT, CDR2 YNNKEL (reference sequence). The CDR3 DNA sequence: TGTACCAGTACAGGGGCCGCCGAAGCTTTCTTT. Protein: CTSTGAAEAFF.

The V call is TRBV4-1, the J call TRBJ2-5; the D gene is possibly TRBD2 (7 bases). Germline CDR1 reads MGHRA; CDR2 reads YSYEKL. The CDR3 spans 14 residues. Deletions cut 4 bases from V and 5 bases from J, with 14 bases between. CDR3: CASSLQGRVETQYF. As DNA, the CDR3 is TGCGCCAGCAGCCTCCAGGGGAGGGTGGAGACCCAGTACTTC.

The V call is TRBV5-6, the J call TRBJ1-2; D gene uncertain. Deletions cut 4 bases from V and 0 bases from J, with 13 bases between. The CDR3 contains 15 residues. Germline CDR1 reads SGHDT; CDR2 reads YYEEEE. CDR3 loop: CASSRGPGSNYGYTF. CDR3 nucleotide sequence: TGTGCCAGCAGCCGTGGGCCCGGCTCTAACTATGGCTACACCTTC. Complete variable domain (other parts from reference TRBV5-6 and TRBJ1-2): DAGVTQSPTHLIKTRGQQVTLRCSPKSGHDTVSWYQQALGQGPQFIFQYYEEEERQRGNFPDRFSGHQFPNYSSELNVNALLLGDSALYLCASSRGPGSNYGYTFGSGTRLTVV.

The V call is TRBV30, the J call TRBJ1-6; TRBD1 agrees at 7 bases. V lost 3 bases, J lost 5 bases, and 4 bases stayed unmatched. This CDR3 comprises 14 residues. Germline V gives CDR1 GTSNPN, CDR2 SVGIG (reference sequence). This CDR3 reads CAWRVTGNNSPLHF. The CDR3 DNA follows: TGTGCCTGGAGGGTGACAGGGAATAATTCACCCCTCCACTTT.

Here the CDR3 reads CASSLIFGQGTNEQFF. For the CDR3, the DNA is TGTGCCAGCAGCCTAATTTTTGGACAGGGAACCAATGAGCAGTTCTTC. This rearrangement joins TRBV7-6 to TRBJ2-1; 8 bases align to TRBD1. V dropped 5 bases and J dropped 6; count of bases not matched to a gene: 12. From germline, CDR1 is SGHVS and CDR2 FNYEAQ. This CDR3 is 16 amino acids long.

V is TRBV9 and J is TRBJ2-3, with 10 bases that match TRBD2. Germline-derived CDR1 and CDR2 are SGDLS and YYNGEE. This CDR3 has 15 amino acids. The J segment lost 2 bases and the V segment lost 4 bases, leaving 4 bases of the junction unmatched. The CDR3 reads CASSLSGGNTDTQYF. The CDR3 region has the DNA TGTGCCAGCAGCCTTAGCGGGGGGAACACAGATACGCAGTATTTT.